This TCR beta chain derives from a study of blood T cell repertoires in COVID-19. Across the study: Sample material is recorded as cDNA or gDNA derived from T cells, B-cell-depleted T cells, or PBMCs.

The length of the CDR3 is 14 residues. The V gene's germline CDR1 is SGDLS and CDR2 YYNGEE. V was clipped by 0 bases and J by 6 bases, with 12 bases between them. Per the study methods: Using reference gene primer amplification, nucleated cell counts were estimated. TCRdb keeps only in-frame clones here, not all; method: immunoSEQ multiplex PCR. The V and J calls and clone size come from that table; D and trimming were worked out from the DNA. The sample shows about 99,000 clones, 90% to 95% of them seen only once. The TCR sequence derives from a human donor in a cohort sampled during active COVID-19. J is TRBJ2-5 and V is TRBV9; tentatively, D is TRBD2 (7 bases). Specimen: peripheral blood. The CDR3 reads CASSVGGGAQTQYF. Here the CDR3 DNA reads TGTGCCAGCAGCGTAGGTGGGGGGGCGCAGACCCAGTACTTC.